This TCR beta chain is from a study of patients and donors after allogeneic stem cell transplantation. One entry per CDR3 protein, called by TCRdb with MiXCR from the RT-PCR reads. The sample yields about a million distinct CDR3 sequences, about a sixth seen once. This CDR3 has 17 amino acids. V lost 3 bases and J lost 3; bases outside the gene matches: 7. Looked up from germline, CDR1 is KGHDR and CDR2 is SFDVKD. In its sample, this clonotype was seen a few times. The chain couples TRBV24-1 to TRBJ2-2, with TRBD1 matching 9 bases. Sequencing was performed on blood, either unsorted or a sorted T cell fraction (not recorded which). This clonotype originated in a human donor who was either an allogeneic HSCT recipient or a stem cell or donor lymphocyte infusion donor (not recorded which). It is not recorded whose cells these are; they may come from a transplant donor. CDR3 sequence: CATSDPPGQGYTGELFF. The CDR3 nucleotides read TGTGCCACCAGTGATCCCCCGGGACAGGGCTACACCGGGGAGCTGTTTTTT.